A selection of T cell receptor beta chains follows, all from one sample in a study of post-analysis software for immune sequencing data. TCRdb re-derived calls from the PCR reads in MiXCR, one entry per CDR3 protein. In the table there are approximately 400,000 distinct CDR3 sequences, about a third of which are singletons. Sequenced sample: blood. The receptor source for this set is a girl aged 10-17 years with multiple sclerosis. The CDR3 runs from the conserved cysteine through the conserved F or W. Fields, in order: J gene, clone size, D gene, V gene, CDR3 protein, CDR3 DNA. The D gene is left open where the match is weak. Clone size is stated in some rows and not others, as once, few, many or a class when expanded.

TRBJ2-5 | NA | NA | TRBV11-2 | CASSQTSETQYF | TGTGCCAGCAGCCAGACATCGGAGACCCAGTACTTC
TRBJ2-1 | few | NA | TRBV20-1 | CSATASTTYNEQFF | TGCAGTGCTACGGCTAGTACTACCTACAATGAGCAGTTCTTC
TRBJ1-1 | NA | TRBD1 | TRBV6-4 | CASRETGGRNTEAFF | TGTGCCAGTCGTGAGACAGGGGGCCGGAACACTGAAGCTTTCTTT
TRBJ1-5 | few | TRBD1 | TRBV25-1 | CASRGTGGNQPQHF | TGTGCCAGCAGGGGGACAGGGGGCAATCAGCCCCAGCATTTT
TRBJ2-3 | NA | TRBD1 | TRBV20-1 | CSARLDRGSTDTQYF | TGCAGTGCTAGATTAGACAGGGGGAGCACAGATACGCAGTATTTT
TRBJ2-1 | NA | NA | TRBV20-1 | CPPLTYNEQFF | TGCCCCCCTTTGACCTACAATGAGCAGTTCTTC
TRBJ1-1 | NA | NA | TRBV6-5 | CASSYIQGRTEAFF | TGTGCCAGCAGTTACATTCAGGGAAGGACTGAAGCTTTCTTT
TRBJ1-4 | NA | TRBD1 | TRBV7-2 | CASTPWSGGLNEKLFF | TGTGCCAGCACCCCTTGGTCAGGGGGGCTTAATGAAAAACTGTTTTTT
TRBJ1-5 | few | TRBD1 | TRBV6-2/TRBV6-3 | CASSTGVMGNQPQHF | TGTGCCAGCAGTACAGGGGTTATGGGCAATCAGCCCCAGCATTTT
TRBJ1-4 | NA | NA | TRBV12-3/TRBV12-4 | CASSLNPQGEKLFF | TGTGCCAGCAGTTTAAACCCTCAGGGTGAAAAACTGTTTTTT
TRBJ2-3 | NA | TRBD2 | TRBV7-9 | CASSLASLAVTQYF | TGTGCCAGCAGCTTAGCGAGCCTAGCGGTTACGCAGTATTTT
TRBJ2-1 | NA | NA | TRBV7-9 | CASSSTPGNYNEQFF | TGTGCCAGCAGCTCTACACCGGGGAATTACAATGAGCAGTTCTTC
TRBJ2-7 | NA | NA | TRBV5-1 | CASSLPGSRYEQYF | TGCGCCAGCAGCCTTCCGGGATCTCGCTACGAGCAGTACTTC
TRBJ2-1 | NA | TRBD2 | TRBV27 | CASSRGGLNEQFF | TGTGCCAGCAGTCGGGGGGGGCTCAATGAGCAGTTCTTC
TRBJ2-1 | few | NA | TRBV5-6 | CASSRGRNEQFF | TGTGCCAGCAGTAGGGGAAGGAATGAGCAGTTCTTC
TRBJ1-5 | NA | NA | TRBV11-2 | CASSRDRAGPQHF | TGTGCCAGCAGCCGGGACCGGGCCGGGCCCCAGCATTTT
TRBJ1-2 | NA | NA | TRBV4-2 | CASSQTSRTPNYGYTF | TGTGCCAGCAGCCAGACTTCCCGGACCCCTAACTATGGCTACACCTTC
TRBJ1-4 | NA | NA | TRBV20-1 | CSARADSPNEKLFF | TGCAGTGCTAGAGCGGACAGCCCGAATGAAAAACTGTTTTTT
TRBJ1-5 | NA | NA | TRBV12-3/TRBV12-4 | CASSLNAYQPQHF | TGTGCCAGCAGTTTAAACGCCTATCAGCCCCAGCATTTT
TRBJ2-3 | NA | TRBD2 | TRBV14 | CASSRLAGAVRTDTQYF | TGTGCCAGCAGCCGCCTAGCGGGGGCCGTCAGGACAGATACGCAGTATTTT
TRBJ1-5 | few | TRBD1 | TRBV6-1 | CASSEQGALGQPQHF | TGTGCCAGCAGTGAACAGGGGGCACTTGGACAGCCCCAGCATTTT
TRBJ1-1 | NA | NA | TRBV12-3/TRBV12-4 | CASGVGPIGAFF | TGTGCCAGTGGTGTAGGTCCGATAGGGGCTTTCTTT
TRBJ2-7 | few | TRBD2 | TRBV10-3 | CAISGGLAGLEQYF | TGTGCCATCAGTGGGGGACTAGCGGGACTCGAGCAGTACTTC
TRBJ2-5 | many | NA | TRBV5-6 | CASSLDLGETQYF | TGTGCCAGCAGCTTGGATTTGGGAGAGACCCAGTACTTC
TRBJ1-2 | few | NA | TRBV7-8 | CASSLGLNYGYTF | TGTGCCAGCAGCTTAGGGCTAAACTATGGCTACACCTTC
TRBJ1-6 | NA | NA | TRBV9 | CASSVAAGPSPLHF | TGTGCCAGCAGCGTAGCGGCAGGCCCTTCACCCCTCCACTTT
TRBJ2-4 | few | TRBD2 | TRBV4-1 | CASSTGGAEGQAKNIQYF | TGCGCCAGCAGCACCGGGGGGGCAGAAGGTCAGGCCAAAAACATTCAGTACTTC
TRBJ2-2 | NA | TRBD2 | TRBV7-8 | CASSYGLAGSSGELFF | TGTGCCAGCAGCTATGGACTAGCGGGGAGTTCCGGGGAGCTGTTTTTT
TRBJ2-7 | NA | NA | TRBV5-5 | CASSWLDRESSYEQYF | TGTGCCAGCAGCTGGCTCGACCGGGAATCCTCCTACGAGCAGTACTTC
TRBJ2-5 | few | TRBD2 | TRBV5-5 | CASSHGTNKETQYF | TGTGCCAGCAGCCATGGGACTAACAAAGAGACCCAGTACTTC
TRBJ2-3 | NA | NA | TRBV6-6 | CASSYRADTPYF | TGTGCCAGCAGTTACAGGGCAGATACGCCGTATTTT
TRBJ2-7 | NA | TRBD2 | TRBV6-5 | CASSYWASGTYEQYF | TGTGCCAGCAGTTACTGGGCTAGCGGGACCTACGAGCAGTACTTC
TRBJ2-7 | NA | NA | TRBV5-1 | CASSLAGIYEQYF | TGCGCCAGCAGCTTGGCAGGTATCTACGAGCAGTACTTC